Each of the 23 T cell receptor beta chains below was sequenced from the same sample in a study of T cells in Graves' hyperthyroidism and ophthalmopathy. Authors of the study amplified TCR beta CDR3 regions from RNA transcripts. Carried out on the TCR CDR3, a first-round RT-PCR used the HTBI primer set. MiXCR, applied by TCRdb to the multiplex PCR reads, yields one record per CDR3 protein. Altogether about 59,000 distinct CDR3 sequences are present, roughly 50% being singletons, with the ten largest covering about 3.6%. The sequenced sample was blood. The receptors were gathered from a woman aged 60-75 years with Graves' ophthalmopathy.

The CDR3 DNA reads as TGTGCCACCAGCAGAGATCATGAGGGGGAGCAGTACTTC. Protein sequence: CATSRDHEGEQYF. The rearrangement links TRBV15 to TRBJ2-7; TRBD1 or TRBD2 may be the D gene (5 bases each). Trimming cost V 0 bases and J 7 bases, with 10 bases left between them. The CDR3 extends over 13 amino acids. Germline-derived CDR1 and CDR2 are LNHNV and YYDKDF (reference sequence).

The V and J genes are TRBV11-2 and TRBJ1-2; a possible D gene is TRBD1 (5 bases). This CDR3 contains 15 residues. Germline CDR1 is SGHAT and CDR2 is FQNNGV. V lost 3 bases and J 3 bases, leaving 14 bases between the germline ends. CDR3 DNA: TGTGCCAGCAGCTTGATAGCCGGGGGTGACTATGGCTACACCTTC. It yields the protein CASSLIAGGDYGYTF. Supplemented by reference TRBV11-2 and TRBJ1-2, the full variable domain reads EAGVAQSPRYKIIEKRQSVAFWCNPISGHATLYWYQQILGQGPKLLIQFQNNGVVDDSQLPKDRFSAERLKGVDSTLKIQPAKLEDSAVYLCASSLIAGGDYGYTFGSGTRLTVV.

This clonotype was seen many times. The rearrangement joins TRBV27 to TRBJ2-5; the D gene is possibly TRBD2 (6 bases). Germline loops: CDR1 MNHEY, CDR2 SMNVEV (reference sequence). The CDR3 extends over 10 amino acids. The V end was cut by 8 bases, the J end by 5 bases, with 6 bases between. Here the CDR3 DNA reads TGTGCCAGCGGGGGGGAGACCCAGTACTTC. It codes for CASGGETQYF.

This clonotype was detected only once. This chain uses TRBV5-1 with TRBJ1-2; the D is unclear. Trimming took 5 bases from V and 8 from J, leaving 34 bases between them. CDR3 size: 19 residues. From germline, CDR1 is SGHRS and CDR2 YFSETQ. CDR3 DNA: TGCGCCAGCAGTTTTGGACTAGCGGGTTGTGAACACCGGGGAGCCGGCTACACCTTC. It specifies CASSFGLAGCEHRGAGYTF.

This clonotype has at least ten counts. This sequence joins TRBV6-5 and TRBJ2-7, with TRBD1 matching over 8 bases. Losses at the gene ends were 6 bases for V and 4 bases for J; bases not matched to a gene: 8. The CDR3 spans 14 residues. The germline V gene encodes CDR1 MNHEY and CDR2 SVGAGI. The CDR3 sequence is CASRRFGQGYEQYF. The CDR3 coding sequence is TGTGCCAGCAGACGATTTGGACAGGGTTACGAGCAGTACTTC.

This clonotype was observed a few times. CDR3 nucleotides: TGTGCCACCAGGGCAGGTGAGAGAGACACCGGGGAGCTGTTTTTT. This sequence encodes CATRAGERDTGELFF. The chain carries TRBV24-1 and TRBJ2-2; D not resolved. The CDR3 contains 15 residues. V gave up 7 bases and J gave up 3 bases, with 14 bases separating them. Per germline, CDR1 KGHDR and CDR2 SFDVKD.

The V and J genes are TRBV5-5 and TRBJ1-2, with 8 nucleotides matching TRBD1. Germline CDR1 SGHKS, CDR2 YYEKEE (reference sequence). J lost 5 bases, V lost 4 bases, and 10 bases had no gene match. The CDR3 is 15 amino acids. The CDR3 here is CASSPGRTGTYGYTF. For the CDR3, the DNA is TGTGCCAGCAGCCCAGGTCGGACAGGGACGTATGGCTACACCTTC.

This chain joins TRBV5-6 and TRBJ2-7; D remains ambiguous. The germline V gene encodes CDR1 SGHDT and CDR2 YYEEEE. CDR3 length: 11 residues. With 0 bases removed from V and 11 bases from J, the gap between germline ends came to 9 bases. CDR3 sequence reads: CASSLVGEEYF. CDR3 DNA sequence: TGTGCCAGCAGCTTGGTCGGTGAGGAGTACTTC.

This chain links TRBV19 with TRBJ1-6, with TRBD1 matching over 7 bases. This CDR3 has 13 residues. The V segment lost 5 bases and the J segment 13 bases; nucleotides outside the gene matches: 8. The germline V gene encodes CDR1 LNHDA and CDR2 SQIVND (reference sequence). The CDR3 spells CASSVQGLQPLHF. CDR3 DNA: TGTGCCAGTAGTGTACAGGGGTTACAGCCCCTCCACTTT.

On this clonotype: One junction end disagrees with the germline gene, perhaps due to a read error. In DNA form, the CDR3 reads TGTGCCAGTAGCTCGGGCAGGGGGGAGACCCAGTACTTC. Encoded protein: CASSSGRGETQYF. V usage is TRBV7-9 and J usage is TRBJ2-5; 7 bases match TRBD1. Germline CDR1 SEHNR, CDR2 FQNEAQ (reference sequence). The CDR3 has 13 residues.

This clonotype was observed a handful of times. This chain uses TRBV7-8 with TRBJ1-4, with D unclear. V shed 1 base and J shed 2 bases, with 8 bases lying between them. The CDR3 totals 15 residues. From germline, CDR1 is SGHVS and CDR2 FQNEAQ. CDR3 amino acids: CASSLGGLTNEKLFF. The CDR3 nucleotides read TGTGCCAGCAGCTTAGGAGGTTTGACTAATGAAAAACTGTTTTTT.

CDR3 in amino acids: CASSFRSSGNTIYF. DNA for the CDR3: TGTGCCAGCAGCTTTCGAAGCTCTGGAAACACCATATATTTT. The chain joins TRBV7-6 to TRBJ1-3; no reliable D call. V shed 3 bases and J shed 0 bases, with 6 bases lying between them. Germline values: CDR1 SGHVS, CDR2 FNYEAQ. CDR3 length equals 14 residues. Combining the CDR3 with reference TRBV7-6 and TRBJ1-3 gives the whole variable domain GAGVSQSPRYKVTKRGQDVALRCDPISGHVSLYWYRQALGQGPEFLTYFNYEAQQDKSGLPNDRFSAERPEGSISTLTIQRTEQRDSAMYRCASSFRSSGNTIYFGEGSWLTVV.

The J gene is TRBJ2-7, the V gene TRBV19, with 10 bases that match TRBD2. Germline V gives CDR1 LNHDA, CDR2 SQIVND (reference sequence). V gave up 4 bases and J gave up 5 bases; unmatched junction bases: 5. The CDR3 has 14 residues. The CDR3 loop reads CASSRSGTSDEQYF. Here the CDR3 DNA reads TGTGCCAGTAGTAGATCCGGGACTAGCGACGAGCAGTACTTC.

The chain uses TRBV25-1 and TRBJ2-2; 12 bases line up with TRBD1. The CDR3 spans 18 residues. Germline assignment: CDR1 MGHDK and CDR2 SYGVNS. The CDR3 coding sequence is TGTGCTCAAGCTACTCCCGGGACAGGGGGCGAGAACACCGGGGAGCTGTTTTTT. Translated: CAQATPGTGGENTGELFF.

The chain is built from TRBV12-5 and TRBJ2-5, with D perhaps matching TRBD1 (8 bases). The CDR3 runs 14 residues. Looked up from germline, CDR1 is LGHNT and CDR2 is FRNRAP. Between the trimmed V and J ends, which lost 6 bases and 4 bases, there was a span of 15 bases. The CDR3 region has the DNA TGTGCTAGTGGGTCGACAGGGGAGGGAGAGACCCAGTACTTC. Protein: CASGSTGEGETQYF.

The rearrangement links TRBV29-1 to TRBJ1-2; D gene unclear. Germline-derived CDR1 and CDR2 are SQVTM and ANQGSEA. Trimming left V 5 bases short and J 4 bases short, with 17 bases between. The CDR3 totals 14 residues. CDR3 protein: CSVTSAIPSYGYTF. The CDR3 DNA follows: TGCAGCGTTACCTCAGCGATACCGAGCTATGGCTACACCTTC. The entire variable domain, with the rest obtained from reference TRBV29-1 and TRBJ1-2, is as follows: SAVISQKPSRDICQRGTSLTIQCQVDSQVTMMFWYRQQPGQSLTLIATANQGSEATYESGFVIDKFPISRPNLTFSTLTVSNMSPEDSSIYLCSVTSAIPSYGYTFGSGTRLTVV.

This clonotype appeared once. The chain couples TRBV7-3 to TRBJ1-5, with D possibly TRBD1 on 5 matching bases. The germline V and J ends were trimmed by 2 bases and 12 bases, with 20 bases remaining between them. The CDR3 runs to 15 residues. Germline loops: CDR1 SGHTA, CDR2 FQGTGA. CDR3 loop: CASSLGGAGANVQHF. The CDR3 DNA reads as TGTGCCAGCAGCTTAGGGGGAGCCGGGGCCAACGTCCAGCATTTT.

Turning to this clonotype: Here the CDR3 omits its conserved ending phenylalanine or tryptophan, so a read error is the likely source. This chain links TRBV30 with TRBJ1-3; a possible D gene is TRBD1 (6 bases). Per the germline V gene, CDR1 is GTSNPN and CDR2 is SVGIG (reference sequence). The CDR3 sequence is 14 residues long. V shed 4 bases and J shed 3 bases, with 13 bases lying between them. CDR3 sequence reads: CAWTPQGFGNTIYS. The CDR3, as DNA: TGTGCCTGGACGCCCCAGGGGTTTGGAAACACCATATATTCT.

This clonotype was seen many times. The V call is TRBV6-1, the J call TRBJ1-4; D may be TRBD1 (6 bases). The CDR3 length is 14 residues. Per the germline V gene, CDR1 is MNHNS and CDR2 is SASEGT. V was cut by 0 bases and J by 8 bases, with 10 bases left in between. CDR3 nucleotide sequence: TGTGCCAGCAGTGAAGCGGGGGCAAGGGAAAAACTGTTTTTT. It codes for CASSEAGAREKLFF.

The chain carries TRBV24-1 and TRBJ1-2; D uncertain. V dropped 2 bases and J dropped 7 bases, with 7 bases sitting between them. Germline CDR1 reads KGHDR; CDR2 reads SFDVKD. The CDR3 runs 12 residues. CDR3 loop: CATSDSTSGYTF. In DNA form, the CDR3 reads TGTGCCACCAGTGATTCAACGAGTGGCTACACCTTC.

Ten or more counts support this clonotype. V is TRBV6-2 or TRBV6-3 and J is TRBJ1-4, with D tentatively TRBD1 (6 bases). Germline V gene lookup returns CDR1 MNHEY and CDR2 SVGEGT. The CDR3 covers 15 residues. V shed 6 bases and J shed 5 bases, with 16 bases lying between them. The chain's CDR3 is CASSTLDSSNEKLFF. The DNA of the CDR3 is TGTGCCAGCAGCACCCTGGACAGTTCAAATGAAAAACTGTTTTTT.

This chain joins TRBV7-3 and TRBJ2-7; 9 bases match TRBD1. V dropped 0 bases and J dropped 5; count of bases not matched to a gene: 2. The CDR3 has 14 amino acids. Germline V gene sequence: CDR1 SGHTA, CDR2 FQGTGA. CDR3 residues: CASSLTGTGNEQYF. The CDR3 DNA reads TGTGCCAGCAGCTTAACCGGGACAGGGAACGAGCAGTACTTC.

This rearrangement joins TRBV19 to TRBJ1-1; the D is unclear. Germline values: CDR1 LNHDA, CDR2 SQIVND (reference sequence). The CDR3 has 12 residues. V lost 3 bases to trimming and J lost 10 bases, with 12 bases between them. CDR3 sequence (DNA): TGTGCCAGTAGTATCAAGGGCGCCGTAGCTTTCTTT. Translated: CASSIKGAVAFF.